A single sample is the source of the 8 T cell receptor beta chains below, sequenced in a study of blood T cell repertoires in COVID-19. Profiling relied on immunoSEQ multiplex PCR, and the TCRdb table lists in-frame clones only, not all of them. The sample consists of roughly 200,000 clones, 85% to 90% of them appearing once. Sequencing was done on a sample of peripheral blood. All receptors come from a man aged 80 or over with acute or convalescent COVID-19.

V gene TRBV7-2 combines with J gene TRBJ1-4; D remains unclear. CDR1 and CDR2 (germline): SGHTA, FQGNSA. The CDR3 loop spans 14 amino acids. Trimming removed 5 bases from V and 5 bases from J, with 12 bases in between. The CDR3 spells CASSTRLRNEKLFF. The DNA for the CDR3 is TGTGCCAGCAGCACGCGGCTCCGCAATGAAAAACTGTTTTTT. Combining the CDR3 with reference TRBV7-2 and TRBJ1-4 gives the whole variable domain GAGVSQSPSNKVTEKGKDVELRCDPISGHTALYWYRQSLGQGLEFLIYFQGNSAPDKSGLPSDRFSAERTGGSVSTLTIQRTQQEDSAVYLCASSTRLRNEKLFFGSGTQLSVL.

In this sample, this clone turned up a few times. The V gene is TRBV7-9, the J gene TRBJ1-6; D gene ambiguous. V lost 1 base, J lost 7 bases, and 8 bases lay in between. This CDR3 comprises 14 residues. The germline V gene has CDR1 SEHNR and CDR2 FQNEAQ (reference sequence). CDR3 DNA sequence: TGTGCCAGCAGCTTAGTTACGGGGAATTCACCCCTCCACTTT. It codes for CASSLVTGNSPLHF. Using reference TRBV7-9 and TRBJ1-6 for the parts outside the CDR3, the full variable domain is DTGVSQNPRHKITKRGQNVTFRCDPISEHNRLYWYRQTLGQGPEFLTYFQNEAQLEKSRLLSDRFSAERPKGSFSTLEIQRTEQGDSAMYLCASSLVTGNSPLHFGNGTRLTVT.

The chain uses TRBV5-1 and TRBJ2-2; 14 positions agree with TRBD2. The ends lost 4 bases at V and 4 bases at J; junction bases unmatched: 0. Germline assignment: CDR1 SGHRS and CDR2 YFSETQ. This CDR3 is built from 15 residues. CDR3 amino acids: CASSGTSGGTGELFF. CDR3 nucleotides: TGCGCCAGCAGCGGGACTAGCGGGGGCACCGGGGAGCTGTTTTTT.

This chain connects TRBV27 to TRBJ2-3, with D possibly matching TRBD1 (5 bases). Germline assignment: CDR1 MNHEY and CDR2 SMNVEV (reference sequence). Deletions cut 7 bases from V and 0 bases from J, with 11 bases between. The CDR3 has 14 amino acids. CDR3 in amino acids: CASKTTESTDTQYF. The CDR3 DNA reads as TGTGCCAGCAAGACGACAGAGAGCACAGATACGCAGTATTTT.

The V gene is TRBV7-9, the J gene TRBJ2-1; D possibly corresponds to TRBD2 (6 bases). Deletions cut 3 bases from V and 0 bases from J, with 21 bases between. Germline lookup yields CDR1 SEHNR and CDR2 FQNEAQ (reference sequence). The CDR3 has 19 residues. CDR3 bases: TGTGCCAGCAGCTTGTGGAGGGGTCCGACCCTAAGCTCCTACAATGAGCAGTTCTTC. Its translation: CASSLWRGPTLSSYNEQFF.

This clone is a singleton in its sample. The chain links TRBV28 to TRBJ1-3; D remains ambiguous. Trimming stripped 3 bases from V and 0 bases from J, with 6 bases between. This CDR3 spans 14 amino acids. Germline CDR1 and CDR2: MDHEN and SYDVKM. The CDR3: CASSLKLSGNTIYF. Written as DNA, the CDR3 is TGTGCCAGCAGTTTGAAGCTCTCTGGAAACACCATATATTTT.

The chain links TRBV7-2 to TRBJ1-1; maybe TRBD1 (5 bases). This CDR3 comprises 15 residues. Between the trimmed V and J ends, which lost 2 bases and 0 bases, there was a span of 10 bases. The germline V gene has CDR1 SGHTA and CDR2 FQGNSA. This chain's CDR3 is CASSLMSGMNTEAFF. The DNA of the CDR3 is TGTGCCAGCAGCTTAATGTCAGGGATGAACACTGAAGCTTTCTTT.

The chain recombines TRBV11-1 with TRBJ2-7; D call uncertain. The germline gives CDR1 SGHAT, CDR2 FQDESV (reference sequence). The V end lost 6 bases, the J end lost 1 base, and 10 bases lay between the germline ends. CDR3 length: 13 amino acids. The CDR3 protein is CASSKQYSYEQYF. As DNA, the CDR3 is TGTGCCAGCAGTAAACAATATTCCTACGAGCAGTACTTC.